The rows below give T cell receptor beta chains drawn from one sample of a study of vaccination and CD4 T cells after COVID-19. For these TCRs, the target antigens are not known. MiXCR, run by TCRdb on the PCR reads, gives a single entry per CDR3 protein. This table holds roughly 18,000 distinct CDR3 sequences, 53% found once. The sample was CD4+ T cells from blood, cultured in vitro, taken before SARS-CoV-2 vaccination. The source of these receptors is a human donor who had recovered from COVID-19. CDR3s include the opening cysteine and the closing phenylalanine or tryptophan. Each record gives: clone size, J gene, D gene, V gene, CDR3 DNA, CDR3 protein. The D gene is left open where the match is weak. Size tells how often a clone was seen (once, few, many) or the class of an expanded clone, and some rows leave it out.

few,TRBJ1-5,NA,TRBV19,TGTGCCAGTAGTCCCCCCTGGAGGGGGGTAGGAGCTCAGCCCCAGCATTTT,CASSPPWRGVGAQPQHF
NA,TRBJ2-3,NA,TRBV20-1,TGCAGTGCTAGTGGTGATACGCAGTATTTT,CSASGDTQYF
NA,TRBJ1-6,TRBD1,TRBV20-1,TGCAGTGCTAGTAGACAGGGCGGCCCACCCCTCCACTTT,CSASRQGGPPLHF
few,TRBJ1-5,NA,TRBV28,TGTGCCAGCAGTTTAGTAGGACAGCGGGATCAGCCCCAGCATTTT,CASSLVGQRDQPQHF
few,TRBJ2-3,NA,TRBV20-1,TGCAGTGCTTCATACAGAGCTCGGGTCGGCACAGATACGCAGTATTTT,CSASYRARVGTDTQYF
NA,TRBJ2-3,NA,TRBV6-1,TGTGCCAGCAGGAGATACAGGGGAGGGACAGATACGCAGTATTTT,CASRRYRGGTDTQYF
NA,TRBJ2-1,TRBD2,TRBV11-2,TGTGCCAGCAGCTTAGTGCCTAGCGGTTCCTACAATGAGCAGTTCTTC,CASSLVPSGSYNEQFF
NA,TRBJ2-7,TRBD2,TRBV20-1,TGCAGTGCGAAAGCGGGAGTAACCGGCGAGCAGTACTTC,CSAKAGVTGEQYF
few,TRBJ2-3,TRBD1,TRBV6-1,TGTGCCAGCAGTGAAGGGCCGGGACAGGGGACAGATACGCAGTATTTT,CASSEGPGQGTDTQYF
NA,TRBJ2-3,NA,TRBV4-1,TGCGCCAGCAGCCAGCAAGTCGTAATAGCAGTTAGGAATACGCAGTATTTT,CASSQQVVIAVRNTQYF
NA,TRBJ2-7,NA,TRBV6-1,TGTGCCAGCGGCAGCGGGTTCTCCTACGAGCAGTACTTC,CASGSGFSYEQYF
once,TRBJ2-1,TRBD2,TRBV7-2,TGTGCCAGCAGCCCAGCAAGCGGGAGACTAGCGGGAAGCGGTAGTGAGCAGTTCTTC,CASSPASGRLAGSGSEQFF
NA,TRBJ1-2,NA,TRBV28,TGTGCCAGTCTCCGGGGGCCCATTTATGGCTACACCTTC,CASLRGPIYGYTF
NA,TRBJ2-4,NA,TRBV5-5,TGTGCCAGCAGCTTCTATGACCGGGCCCTTGGGGACATTCAGTACTTC,CASSFYDRALGDIQYF
NA,TRBJ2-3,NA,TRBV20-1,TGCAGTGCCCAAAGAGGGGAAGCGACAGATACGCAGTATTTT,CSAQRGEATDTQYF
NA,TRBJ2-1,TRBD2,TRBV19,TGTGCCAGTAGTACCGCTTCACTAGCGGGAGCCATTAATGAGCAGTTCTTC,CASSTASLAGAINEQFF
NA,TRBJ1-2,NA,TRBV11-2,TGTGCCAGCAGCTTAGATGCCAGCACCTACTATGGCTACACCTTC,CASSLDASTYYGYTF
NA,TRBJ2-5,TRBD1,TRBV5-3,TGTGCCAGCAGAAGAAAAACAGGGGCGACCCAAGAGACCCAGTACTTC,CASRRKTGATQETQYF
few,TRBJ2-7,NA,TRBV7-2,TGTGCCAGCAGCTTAGTTCCCTCGCCCTACGAGCAGTACTTC,CASSLVPSPYEQYF
few,TRBJ1-2,NA,TRBV24-1,TGTGCCACCAGTGATTTGGGGGGGGTAGACTATGGCTACACCTTC,CATSDLGGVDYGYTF
NA,TRBJ2-5,TRBD2,TRBV20-1,TGCAGTGTCTTAGCGGGACGGTCCCAAGAGACCCAGTACTTC,CSVLAGRSQETQYF
NA,TRBJ1-4,NA,TRBV20-1,TGCAGTGCTAGCCCAGGAGGATCAACTAATGAAAAACTGTTTTTT,CSASPGGSTNEKLFF
NA,TRBJ2-1,NA,TRBV7-3,TGTGCCAGCAGCTTAAGAGGACGTGAGCAGTTCTTC,CASSLRGREQFF
NA,TRBJ2-5,NA,TRBV5-4,TGTGCCAGCAGCTTGAGACAGGCGCAAGAGACCCAGTACTTC,CASSLRQAQETQYF
NA,TRBJ2-5,NA,TRBV5-1,TGCGCCAGCAGCCTCGATGTTAGGGGGGAGACCCAGTACTTC,CASSLDVRGETQYF
NA,TRBJ2-5,NA,TRBV18,TGTGCCAGCTTCACCAACAGGCAAGAGACCCAGTACTTC,CASFTNRQETQYF
NA,TRBJ2-7,NA,TRBV27,TGTGCCAGTAACAGGGCCGGCTCCTACGAGCAGTACTTC,CASNRAGSYEQYF
NA,TRBJ1-2,NA,TRBV20-1,TGCAGTGCTAGGGGGACCGATCCCCGAAACCCCGGCTACACCTTC,CSARGTDPRNPGYTF
NA,TRBJ1-6,TRBD1,TRBV5-1,TGCGCCAGCAAGGGACAGGGAGAATCACCCCTCCACTTT,CASKGQGESPLHF
few,TRBJ2-3,TRBD2,TRBV2,TGTGCCAGCACCTTTGATGGAGCGGGAGGTTCGGATACGCAGTATTTT,CASTFDGAGGSDTQYF
NA,TRBJ2-5,TRBD2,TRBV20-1,TGCAGTGCTCAGCGGGGTCCCCAAGAGACCCAGTACTTC,CSAQRGPQETQYF
NA,TRBJ2-2,TRBD1,TRBV19,TGTGCCAGTAGTATCGCCGGGACAGGGGTCAACACCGGGGAGCTGTTTTTT,CASSIAGTGVNTGELFF
NA,TRBJ2-5,NA,TRBV6-2/TRBV6-3,TGTGCCAGCAGTGTCTCCGGGGAGACCCAGTACTTC,CASSVSGETQYF
NA,TRBJ1-2,TRBD1,TRBV20-1,TGCAGTGCAGAAGCCAGGGGGCTACCCGAGGTTGAGTATGGCTACACCTTC,CSAEARGLPEVEYGYTF
NA,TRBJ1-6,NA,TRBV28,TGTGCCAGCAGTTTCCAGGGCTCACCCCTCCACTTT,CASSFQGSPLHF
few,TRBJ2-3,NA,TRBV20-1,TGCAGTGCTAGACTAGCGACTAGCACAGATACGCAGTATTTT,CSARLATSTDTQYF
NA,TRBJ2-7,TRBD1,TRBV27,TGTGCCAGCAGGGGACAGAATGGCTACGAGCAGTACTTC,CASRGQNGYEQYF
NA,TRBJ2-5,NA,TRBV20-1,TGCAGTGCCGATGAGGGGCGCGGTCGAGAGACCCAGTACTTC,CSADEGRGRETQYF
NA,TRBJ2-5,NA,TRBV18,TGTGCCAGCTCACTAGGACGGTACCAAGAGACCCAGTACTTC,CASSLGRYQETQYF
NA,TRBJ1-2,TRBD1,TRBV6-2/TRBV6-3,TGTGCCAGCAGTTCCCGGACAGGCGGGAGGAACTATAACTATGGCTACACCTTC,CASSSRTGGRNYNYGYTF
NA,TRBJ2-3,TRBD2,TRBV6-2/TRBV6-3,TGTGCCAGCAGTTACTCGACTAGCAGTACGCAGTATTTT,CASSYSTSSTQYF
once,TRBJ1-6,NA,TRBV28,TGTGCCAGCAAAGACAGGAGCTCCTATAATTCACCCCTCCACTTT,CASKDRSSYNSPLHF
NA,TRBJ2-1,TRBD2,TRBV20-1,TGCAGTGCTAACAGCGGGACCTACAATGAGCAGTTCTTC,CSANSGTYNEQFF
few,TRBJ2-7,NA,TRBV5-8,TGTGCCAGCAGCTTGGCAGGGCATAGCTCCTACGAGCAGTACTTC,CASSLAGHSSYEQYF
NA,TRBJ2-3,NA,TRBV20-1,TGCAGTGCCGATACCGGGCCAACCATAACCACAGATACGCAGTATTTT,CSADTGPTITTDTQYF
NA,TRBJ2-3,TRBD1,TRBV6-1,TGTGCCAGCAGTGGACAGGGGGGCACAGATACGCAGTATTTT,CASSGQGGTDTQYF
NA,TRBJ2-5,NA,TRBV6-1,TGTGCCAGCGTCTACACGGCGATCCAAGAGACCCAGTACTTC,CASVYTAIQETQYF
once,TRBJ2-2,TRBD2,TRBV20-1,TGCAGTGCTAGAGATTGGGGGCGGGAGGGCCCCACCGGGGAGCTGTTTTTT,CSARDWGREGPTGELFF
NA,TRBJ2-5,NA,TRBV18,TGTGCCAGCTCACCGGGAGAGACCCAGTACTTC,CASSPGETQYF
NA,TRBJ2-1,NA,TRBV7-2,TGTGCCAGCAGCTTCGTAGGCAATGAGCAGTTCTTC,CASSFVGNEQFF
NA,TRBJ1-5,TRBD1,TRBV12-3/TRBV12-4,TGTGCCAGCAGTCGAGCGGAGGGGGCACAAAATCAGCCCCAGCATTTT,CASSRAEGAQNQPQHF